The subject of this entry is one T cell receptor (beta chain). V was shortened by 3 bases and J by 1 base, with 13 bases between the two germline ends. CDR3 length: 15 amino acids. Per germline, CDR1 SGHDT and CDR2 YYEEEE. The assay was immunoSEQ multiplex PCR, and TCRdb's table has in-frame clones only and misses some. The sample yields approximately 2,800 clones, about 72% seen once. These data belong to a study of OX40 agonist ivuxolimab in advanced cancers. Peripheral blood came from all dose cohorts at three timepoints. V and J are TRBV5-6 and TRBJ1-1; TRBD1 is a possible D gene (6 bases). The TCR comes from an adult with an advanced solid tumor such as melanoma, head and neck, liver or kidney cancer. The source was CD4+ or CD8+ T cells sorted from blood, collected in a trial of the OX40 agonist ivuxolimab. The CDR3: CASSSLGTSNTEAFF. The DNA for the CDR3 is TGTGCCAGCAGCTCCCTCGGGACATCGAACACTGAAGCTTTCTTT.